The sample holds many counts of the clone carrying this T cell receptor (beta chain). What it binds is unknown. The sequenced template was cDNA made from the entire isolated RNA. The average read count of naive, central memory and regulatory T cell samples was approximately 4 million. Sequenced by immunoSEQ multiplex PCR; TCRdb stores in-frame clones only, minus some. The table has more than 130,000 clones, about 7% seen once. This record comes from a study of beta chain features in type 1 diabetes. Points from the study as a whole: Patients and controls would be equally affected if PCR favored shorter templates. Unsettled here was the matter of whether HLA type influences TCRB rearrangement.

The source material was central memory CD4+ T cells from blood. This TCR derives from a woman aged 30 to 39 in good health.

The CDR3 spells CASSGDRFNEKLFF. The CDR3 bases are TGCGCCAGCAGCGGGGACAGATTTAATGAAAAACTGTTTTTT. V and J are TRBV4-3 and TRBJ1-4, with 7 positions matching TRBD1. Looked up from germline, CDR1 is LGHNA and CDR2 is YSLEER. Unmatched junction bases numbered 4, after V lost 5 bases and J lost 4 bases. The CDR3 length is 14 residues.